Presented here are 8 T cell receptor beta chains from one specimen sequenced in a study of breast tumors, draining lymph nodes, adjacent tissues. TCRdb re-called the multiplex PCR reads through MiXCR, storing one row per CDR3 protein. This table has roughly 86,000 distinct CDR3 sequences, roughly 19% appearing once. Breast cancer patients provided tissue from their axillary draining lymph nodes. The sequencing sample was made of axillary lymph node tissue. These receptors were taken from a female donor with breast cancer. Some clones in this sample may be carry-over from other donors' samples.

CDR3 in amino acids: CASSYSVRVGGANVLTF. The CDR3 DNA reads TGTGCCAGCAGTTACTCGGTCAGGGTTGGTGGGGCCAACGTCCTGACTTTC. V and J are TRBV6-2 or TRBV6-3 and TRBJ2-6, with a possible D match to TRBD1 (5 bases). The germline CDR1 and CDR2 sequences are MNHEY and SVGEGT. V was pared by 0 bases and J by 3 bases, with 12 bases between. The CDR3 runs 17 residues.

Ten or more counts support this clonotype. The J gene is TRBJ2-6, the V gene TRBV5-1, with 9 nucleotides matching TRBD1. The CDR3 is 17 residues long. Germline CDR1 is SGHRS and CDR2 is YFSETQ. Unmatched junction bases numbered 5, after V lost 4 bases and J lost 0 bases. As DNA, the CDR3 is TGCGCCAGCAGCGTGGGACAGGGTTCCTCTGGGGCCAACGTCCTGACTTTC. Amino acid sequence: CASSVGQGSSGANVLTF.

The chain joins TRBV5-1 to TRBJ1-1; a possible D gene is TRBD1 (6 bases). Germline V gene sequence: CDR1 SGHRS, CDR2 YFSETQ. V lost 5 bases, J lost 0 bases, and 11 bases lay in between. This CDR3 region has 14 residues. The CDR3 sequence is CASRQGPMNTEAFF. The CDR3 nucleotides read TGCGCCAGCAGACAGGGACCTATGAACACTGAAGCTTTCTTT.

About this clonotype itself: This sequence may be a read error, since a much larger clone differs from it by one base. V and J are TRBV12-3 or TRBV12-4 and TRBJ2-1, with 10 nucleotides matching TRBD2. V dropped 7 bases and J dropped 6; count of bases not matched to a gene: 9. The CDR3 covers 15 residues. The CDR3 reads CASKGSGTSANEQFF. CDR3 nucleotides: TGTGCCAGCAAGGGGTCCGGGACTAGCGCCAATGAGCAGTTCTTC.

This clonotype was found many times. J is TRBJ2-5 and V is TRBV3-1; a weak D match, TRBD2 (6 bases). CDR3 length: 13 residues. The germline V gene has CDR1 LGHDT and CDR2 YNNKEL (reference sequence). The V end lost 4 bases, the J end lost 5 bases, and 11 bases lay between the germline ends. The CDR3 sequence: CASSPCRGETQYF. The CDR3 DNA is TGTGCCAGCAGCCCGTGTCGGGGGGAGACCCAGTACTTC.

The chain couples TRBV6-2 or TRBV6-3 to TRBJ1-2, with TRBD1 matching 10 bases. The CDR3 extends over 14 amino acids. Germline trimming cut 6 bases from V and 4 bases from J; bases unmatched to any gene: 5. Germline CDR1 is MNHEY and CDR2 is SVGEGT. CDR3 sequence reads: CASRTGTGAYGYTF. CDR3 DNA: TGTGCCAGCAGAACCGGGACAGGGGCCTATGGCTACACCTTC.

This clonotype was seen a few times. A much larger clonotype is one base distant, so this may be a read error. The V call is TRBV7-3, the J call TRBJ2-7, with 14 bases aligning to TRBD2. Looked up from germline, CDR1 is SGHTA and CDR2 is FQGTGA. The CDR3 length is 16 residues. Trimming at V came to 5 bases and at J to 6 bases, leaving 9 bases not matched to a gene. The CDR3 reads CASSPGTSGSRCEQYF. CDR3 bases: TGTGCCAGCAGCCCCGGGACTAGCGGGAGCCGCTGCGAGCAGTACTTC.

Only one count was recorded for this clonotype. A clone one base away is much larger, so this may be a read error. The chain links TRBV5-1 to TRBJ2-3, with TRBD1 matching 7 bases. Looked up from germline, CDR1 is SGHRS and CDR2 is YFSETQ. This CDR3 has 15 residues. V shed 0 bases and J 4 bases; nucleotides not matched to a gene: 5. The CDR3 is CASSLVQTGADTQYF. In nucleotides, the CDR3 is TGCGCCAGCAGCTTGGTCCAAACAGGGGCAGATACGCAGTATTTT.